These 21 T cell receptor beta chains share one sample of origin, sequenced in a study of T cell responses to AZD1222 COVID-19 vaccine. Sequencing was performed with immunoSEQ multiplex PCR; in TCRdb, only in-frame clones are kept and a portion is missing. The sample contains 95,000 to 110,000 clones, about nine tenths of which appear only once. The sequencing used peripheral blood, collected 28 days after the second AZD1222 dose. Every receptor here comes from an adult who received the AZD1222 COVID-19 vaccine.

The chain is built from TRBV9 and TRBJ1-4; tentative D call: TRBD1 (6 bases). The V end was cut by 4 bases, the J end by 8 bases, with 18 bases between. CDR1 and CDR2 (germline): SGDLS, YYNGEE. CDR3 length: 15 residues. The CDR3 DNA sequence: TGTGCCAGCAGCATCAGTTGGGGGCTTGGCGAAAAACTGTTTTTT. Its translation is CASSISWGLGEKLFF.

This chain links TRBV6-5 with TRBJ2-2, with D perhaps matching TRBD1 (5 bases). Germline V gives CDR1 MNHEY, CDR2 SVGAGI. The CDR3 covers 16 residues. V was cut by 0 bases and J by 2 bases, with 10 bases left in between. CDR3 in DNA: TGTGCCAGCAGTTACTCACGGCAGGGAAACACCGGGGAGCTGTTTTTT. Its translation: CASSYSRQGNTGELFF.

This clone showed up just once. V and J are TRBV2 and TRBJ1-5; D is uncertain. Trimming took off 3 bases at V and 11 bases at J, with 14 bases between the two ends. The CDR3 spans 13 residues. The germline CDR1 and CDR2 sequences are SNHLY and FYNNEI. The CDR3 is CASSEEGTTTQHF. Here the CDR3 DNA reads TGTGCCAGCAGTGAGGAGGGTACCACAACCCAGCATTTT. The full variable domain, rest sourced from reference TRBV2 and TRBJ1-5, is EPEVTQTPSHQVTQMGQEVILRCVPISNHLYFYWYRQILGQKVEFLVSFYNNEISEKSEIFDDQFSVERPDGSNFTLKIRSTKLEDSAMYFCASSEEGTTTQHFGDGTRLSIL.

The rearrangement uses TRBV5-4 and TRBJ2-1; D is undetermined. The CDR3 contains 13 residues. The ends were cut back, 3 bases at V and 4 bases at J, with 8 bases in the middle. The V gene's germline CDR1 is SGHNT and CDR2 YYREEE (reference sequence). The CDR3 DNA reads TGTGCCAGCAGCTCCCGGGTTTACAATGAGCAGTTCTTC. This sequence encodes CASSSRVYNEQFF.

The V and J genes are TRBV9 and TRBJ2-2; a weak D match, TRBD2 (5 bases). The CDR3 has 16 residues. The V gene lost 3 bases and the J gene lost 0 bases, with 12 bases spanning the gap. The germline V gene encodes CDR1 SGDLS and CDR2 YYNGEE. Here the CDR3 reads CASSAPAGTNTGELFF. In nucleotides, the CDR3 is TGTGCCAGCAGCGCCCCCGCCGGGACGAACACCGGGGAGCTGTTTTTT.

The chain joins TRBV5-4 to TRBJ1-4; D remains unclear. This CDR3 is built from 13 residues. V shed 5 bases and J shed 3 bases, with 8 bases lying between them. Per germline, CDR1 SGHNT and CDR2 YYREEE (reference sequence). The CDR3 loop reads CASSSTANEKLFF. The CDR3 DNA sequence: TGTGCCAGCAGTTCCACAGCTAATGAAAAACTGTTTTTT.

V and J are TRBV19 and TRBJ2-7; 9 nucleotides line up with TRBD2. The V segment lost 0 bases and the J segment 7 bases; nucleotides outside the gene matches: 4. The CDR3 covers 14 residues. Germline V gene sequence: CDR1 LNHDA, CDR2 SQIVND (reference sequence). This CDR3 reads CASSIEGLAHEQYF. CDR3 coding DNA: TGTGCCAGTAGTATAGAGGGACTAGCTCATGAGCAGTACTTC. Full variable domain (missing parts from reference TRBV19 and TRBJ2-7): DGGITQSPKYLFRKEGQNVTLSCEQNLNHDAMYWYRQDPGQGLRLIYYSQIVNDFQKGDIAEGYSVSREKKESFPLTVTSAQKNPTAFYLCASSIEGLAHEQYFGPGTRLTVT.

V is TRBV5-1 and J is TRBJ2-1; 14 positions match TRBD2. Unmatched junction bases numbered 5, after V lost 4 bases and J lost 8 bases. Per the germline V gene, CDR1 is SGHRS and CDR2 is YFSETQ. The CDR3 runs 15 residues. The CDR3 loop reads CASSEGLAGVYEQFF. CDR3 in DNA: TGCGCCAGCAGCGAGGGACTAGCGGGGGTCTATGAGCAGTTCTTC.

The chain has TRBV5-6 and TRBJ2-2, with 10 nucleotides matching TRBD1. With 6 bases clipped from V and 2 bases from J, the junction kept 10 bases outside the gene matches. The CDR3 sequence is 17 residues long. The germline V gene encodes CDR1 SGHDT and CDR2 YYEEEE. This chain's CDR3 is CASTQGTGAFNTGELFF. DNA of the CDR3: TGTGCCAGCACCCAAGGGACAGGGGCTTTCAACACCGGGGAGCTGTTTTTT.

This clone was found a few times. As DNA, the CDR3 is TGTGCCAGCAGCTTATGGGAGGGCTTGGATGGCGAGCAGTACTTC. Its protein product is CASSLWEGLDGEQYF. The rearrangement joins TRBV7-2 to TRBJ2-7; 7 bases fit TRBD2. CDR1 is SGHTA, CDR2 FQGNSA, per germline. This CDR3 contains 15 residues. Germline trimming cut 2 bases from V and 6 bases from J; bases unmatched to any gene: 10.

The gene calls are TRBV25-1 and TRBJ1-2; D not resolved. Per the germline V gene, CDR1 is MGHDK and CDR2 is SYGVNS. This CDR3 is 14 amino acids long. V lost 1 base and J 4 bases, leaving 10 bases between the germline ends. CDR3 region: CASSESGPSYGYTF. The CDR3 nucleotides read TGTGCCAGCAGTGAATCGGGCCCAAGCTATGGCTACACCTTC.

The gene calls are TRBV19 and TRBJ1-4; perhaps TRBD1 as D (5 bases). Germline values: CDR1 LNHDA, CDR2 SQIVND (reference sequence). V lost 3 bases and J lost 7, with 27 bases in between. This CDR3 region has 19 residues. CDR3 nucleotide sequence: TGTGCCAGTAGTATTTGGGACCTAAAAGGGATAGTGGATAGTGAAAAACTGTTTTTT. Translated, it gives CASSIWDLKGIVDSEKLFF.

The V call is TRBV29-1, the J call TRBJ2-7; D unclear. The CDR3 is 12 residues long. V was shortened by 4 bases and J by 6 bases, with 13 bases between the two germline ends. Per the germline V gene, CDR1 is SQVTM and CDR2 is ANQGSEA. CDR3 sequence: CSVGPVNGEQYF. Here the CDR3 DNA reads TGCAGCGTTGGTCCAGTAAACGGCGAGCAGTACTTC.

The chain couples TRBV30 to TRBJ1-1, with 7 bases lining up with TRBD1. The junction had 2 bases not matched to a gene; V was cut back by 2 bases and J by 8 bases. This CDR3 comprises 11 residues. Germline V CDR1 and CDR2: GTSNPN, SVGIG (reference sequence). CDR3 sequence reads: CAWSRGLEAFF. The CDR3 nucleotides are TGTGCCTGGAGTAGGGGGCTAGAAGCTTTCTTT.

The chain joins TRBV7-9 to TRBJ1-4, with 7 bases aligning to TRBD1. V lost 4 bases to trimming and J lost 10 bases; unmatched junction nucleotides: 9. This CDR3 is 14 amino acids long. CDR1 and CDR2 from the germline V gene are SEHNR and FQNEAQ (reference sequence). The CDR3 sequence: CASSSNRDRRKLFF. In nucleotides, the CDR3 is TGTGCCAGCAGCTCGAACCGGGACAGACGAAAACTGTTTTTT. The full variable domain, completed using reference TRBV7-9 and TRBJ1-4, is DTGVSQNPRHKITKRGQNVTFRCDPISEHNRLYWYRQTLGQGPEFLTYFQNEAQLEKSRLLSDRFSAERPKGSFSTLEIQRTEQGDSAMYLCASSSNRDRRKLFFGSGTQLSVL.

This clone appeared once. V usage is TRBV6-5 and J usage is TRBJ1-6; 8 positions agree with TRBD1. This CDR3 region has 15 residues. Germline loops: CDR1 MNHEY, CDR2 SVGAGI. The V gene end was trimmed by 2 bases and the J gene end by 6 bases; junction bases not matched to a gene: 3. Here the CDR3 reads CASSYGTGPNSPLHF. DNA for the CDR3: TGTGCCAGCAGTTACGGGACAGGCCCTAATTCACCCCTCCACTTT.

This chain connects TRBV4-2 to TRBJ2-1, with TRBD2 as a possible D gene (6 bases). The CDR3 loop spans 17 amino acids. Looked up from germline, CDR1 is LGHNA and CDR2 is YNFKEQ. V dropped 1 base and J dropped 0 bases, with 13 bases sitting between them. CDR3 residues: CASSQALASSSYNEQFF. CDR3 DNA sequence: TGTGCCAGCAGCCAAGCCCTAGCGAGCAGCTCCTACAATGAGCAGTTCTTC.

This clone was picked up a small number of times. V and J are TRBV10-1 and TRBJ2-3; 9 positions agree with TRBD2. CDR1 and CDR2 (germline): WNHNN, SYGVQD (reference sequence). The CDR3 runs 15 residues. J lost 0 bases, V lost 7 bases, and 5 bases had no gene match. Written as DNA, the CDR3 is TGCGCCAGCATAGCGGGAGCGGGGAGCACAGATACGCAGTATTTT. It specifies CASIAGAGSTDTQYF.

The chain is built from TRBV7-2 and TRBJ1-1, with TRBD1 identical over 7 bases. Losses at the gene ends were 6 bases for V and 6 bases for J; bases not matched to a gene: 10. Germline V CDR1 and CDR2: SGHTA, FQGNSA. The CDR3 has 14 amino acids. The CDR3, as DNA: TGTGCCAGCAGGCAAGGCAACAGGGGAGCTGAAGCTTTCTTT. Translating it yields CASRQGNRGAEAFF.

The chain has TRBV5-1 and TRBJ2-3; D uncertain. The germline V and J ends were trimmed by 0 bases and 2 bases, with 7 bases remaining between them. This CDR3 contains 14 residues. From germline, CDR1 is SGHRS and CDR2 YFSETQ. Here the CDR3 DNA reads TGCGCCAGCAGCTTGGGCCAGGTCACAGATACGCAGTATTTT. Protein: CASSLGQVTDTQYF. The entire variable domain, with the rest obtained from reference TRBV5-1 and TRBJ2-3, is as follows: KAGVTQTPRYLIKTRGQQVTLSCSPISGHRSVSWYQQTPGQGLQFLFEYFSETQRNKGNFPGRFSGRQFSNSRSEMNVSTLELGDSALYLCASSLGQVTDTQYFGPGTRLTVL.

V and J are TRBV2 and TRBJ1-1; the D gene is possibly TRBD1 (5 bases). Germline V gives CDR1 SNHLY, CDR2 FYNNEI. The V and J ends lost 6 bases and 1 base respectively, with 9 bases between them. This CDR3 has 13 residues. The CDR3 DNA follows: TGTGCCAGCAGAGCAGGGTCGAACACTGAAGCTTTCTTT. It codes for CASRAGSNTEAFF.